Below are 8 T cell receptor beta chains sequenced from a single sample in a study of CD8 T cells in ankylosing spondylitis. MiXCR, run by TCRdb on the 5' RACE reads, gives a single entry per CDR3 protein. The sample gives roughly 180,000 distinct CDR3 sequences, under 15% of which show up once; 11% is in the top ten. Sequencing used blood, either unsorted or a sorted T cell fraction (not recorded which). All receptors derive from a female donor with ankylosing spondylitis or in good health (not recorded which).

This clonotype was seen at least ten times. This sequence joins TRBV29-1 and TRBJ2-1; 10 bases agree with TRBD2. The trim removed 0 bases at V and 9 bases at J, leaving 11 bases unmatched. The CDR3 loop spans 16 amino acids. Germline V gene data show CDR1 as SQVTM and CDR2 as ANQGSEA. CDR3 region: CSVEDRLAGVTGEQFF. CDR3 in DNA: TGCAGCGTTGAAGATCGTCTAGCGGGGGTTACGGGTGAGCAGTTCTTC.

This clonotype occurred many times. The chain is built from TRBV12-3 or TRBV12-4 and TRBJ2-1; 8 bases are shared with TRBD2. The ends lost 3 bases at V and 3 bases at J; junction bases unmatched: 7. This CDR3 has 16 residues. CDR3 sequence reads: CASSFRASGGYNEQFF. CDR3 DNA sequence: TGTGCCAGCAGTTTCAGGGCCAGCGGGGGCTACAATGAGCAGTTCTTC.

The chain employs TRBV6-1 and TRBJ1-6; 7 bases match TRBD1. This CDR3 is built from 16 residues. V shed 7 bases, J shed 5 bases, and the junction held 11 bases outside the gene matches. Germline loops: CDR1 MNHNS, CDR2 SASEGT. The CDR3 spells CASNEGAIVDNSPLHF. In DNA, the CDR3 is TGTGCCAGCAACGAGGGGGCAATAGTAGATAATTCACCCCTCCACTTT.

In regard to this clonotype: A much larger clone differs by one base, so this may be a read error. The chain employs TRBV12-3 or TRBV12-4 and TRBJ2-2; 8 bases fit TRBD2. The CDR3 spans 17 residues. This chain's CDR3 is CGSSLAAGRENTGELFF. The CDR3 DNA reads TGTGGCAGCAGTTTAGCTGCCGGGAGGGAGAACACCGGGGAGCTGTTTTTT.

The gene calls are TRBV6-2 or TRBV6-3 and TRBJ1-2, with D unclear. Between the trimmed V and J ends, which lost 0 bases and 2 bases, there was a span of 16 bases. CDR1 and CDR2 from the germline V gene are MNHEY and SVGEGT. CDR3 length: 17 amino acids. The CDR3 reads CASSYSPPFELNYGYTF. For the CDR3, the DNA is TGTGCCAGCAGTTACTCACCGCCGTTTGAGTTAAACTATGGCTACACCTTC.

Many counts were recorded for this clonotype. The V gene is TRBV7-3, the J gene TRBJ2-1, with D unresolved. Looked up from germline, CDR1 is SGHTA and CDR2 is FQGTGA. CDR3 length: 12 residues. The V end lost 4 bases, the J end lost 8 bases, and 9 bases lay between the germline ends. The CDR3 DNA reads TGTGCCAGCAGCTCCCCTGGGGATGAGCAGTTCTTC. As protein: CASSSPGDEQFF.

With respect to this clonotype: A read error is possible here, since a much larger clone lies one base away. This chain links TRBV3-1 with TRBJ1-2; D remains ambiguous. Germline V CDR1 and CDR2: LGHDT, YNNKEL (reference sequence). The CDR3 contains 12 residues. The CDR3 nucleotides read TGTGCCAGCAGCCCCGCGGATTATGGCTACCCCTTC. Protein product: CASSPADYGYPF.

The chain couples TRBV7-8 to TRBJ2-3; TRBD1 agrees at 8 bases. The J segment lost 2 bases and the V segment lost 4 bases, leaving 11 bases of the junction unmatched. There are 17 residues in the CDR3. Germline V gene lookup returns CDR1 SGHVS and CDR2 FQNEAQ. CDR3: CASSYGIGTGYTDTQYF. CDR3 DNA: TGTGCCAGCAGCTACGGTATCGGGACAGGCTACACAGATACGCAGTATTTT.